This T cell receptor (beta chain) was observed in a study of blood T cell repertoires in COVID-19. Seattle researchers signed up patients amid active infection and tracked them longitudinally. Authors' analysis steps: Counts of nucleated cells, estimated from reference gene primer amplification, were obtained. The repertoire was sequenced with immunoSEQ multiplex PCR; TCRdb's copy has only in-frame clones and lacks some. The V and J calls and clone size were taken over from that table, and D and trimming were inferred from the DNA. The sample consists of approximately 440,000 clones, about nine tenths of them appearing once. This clonotype was obtained from a woman in her 50s with COVID-19, enrolled during active disease. Specimen: peripheral blood.

This CDR3 is CASSGPAGYNEKLFF. DNA of the CDR3: TGTGCCAGCAGCGGCCCGGCGGGGTATAATGAAAAACTGTTTTTT. The V gene is TRBV7-2, the J gene TRBJ1-4; no firm D call. Germline CDR1 SGHTA, CDR2 FQGNSA. Trimming cost V 5 bases and J 4 bases, with 14 bases left between them. The CDR3 loop spans 15 amino acids. Supplemented by reference TRBV7-2 and TRBJ1-4, the full variable domain reads GAGVSQSPSNKVTEKGKDVELRCDPISGHTALYWYRQSLGQGLEFLIYFQGNSAPDKSGLPSDRFSAERTGGSVSTLTIQRTQQEDSAVYLCASSGPAGYNEKLFFGSGTQLSVL.